This T cell receptor (beta chain) was identified in a study of shared clonotypes between healthy human individuals. The repertoire was sequenced with immunoSEQ multiplex PCR; TCRdb's copy has only in-frame clones and lacks some. The sample consists of nearly 2 million clones, about 94% of them appearing once. The V and J ends lost 7 bases and 7 bases, in that order; junction bases with no gene match: 8. The CDR3 sequence is 13 residues long. Germline V gene lookup returns CDR1 SNHLY and CDR2 FYNNEI. Positive CCR7 selection of CD45RO-negative cells yielded the naive CD8 cells, and terminally differentiated effector memory CD45RA+ cells were excluded.

This chain links TRBV2 with TRBJ1-1; the match to TRBD1 covers 8 bases. The source material was naive CD8+ T cells sorted from blood. This TCR derives from a man aged 18-30 years in good health. In DNA, the CDR3 is TGTGCCAGCATTCAGGGGGCCTTTTTTGAAGCTTTCTTT. It translates to CASIQGAFFEAFF. The full variable domain, rest sourced from reference TRBV2 and TRBJ1-1, is EPEVTQTPSHQVTQMGQEVILRCVPISNHLYFYWYRQILGQKVEFLVSFYNNEISEKSEIFDDQFSVERPDGSNFTLKIRSTKLEDSAMYFCASIQGAFFEAFFGQGTRLTVV.